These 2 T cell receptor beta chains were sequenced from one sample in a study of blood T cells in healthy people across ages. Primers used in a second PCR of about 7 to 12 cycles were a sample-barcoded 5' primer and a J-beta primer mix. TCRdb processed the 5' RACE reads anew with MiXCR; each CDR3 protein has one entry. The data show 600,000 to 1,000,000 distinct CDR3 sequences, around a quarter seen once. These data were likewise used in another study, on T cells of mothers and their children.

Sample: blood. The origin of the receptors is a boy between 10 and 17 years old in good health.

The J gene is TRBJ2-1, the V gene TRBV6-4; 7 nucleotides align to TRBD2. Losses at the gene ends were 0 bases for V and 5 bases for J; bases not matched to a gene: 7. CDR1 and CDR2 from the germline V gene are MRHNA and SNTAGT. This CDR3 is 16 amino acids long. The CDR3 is CASSDSGGSTHNEQFF. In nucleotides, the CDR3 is TGTGCCAGCAGTGACTCTGGCGGGAGCACACACAATGAGCAGTTCTTC.

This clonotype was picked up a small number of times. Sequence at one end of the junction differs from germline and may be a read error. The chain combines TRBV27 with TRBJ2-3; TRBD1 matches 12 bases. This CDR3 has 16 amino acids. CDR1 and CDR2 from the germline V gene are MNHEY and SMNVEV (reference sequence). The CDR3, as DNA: TGTGCCAGCAGTCGCGGGACAGGGGGCAGCACAGATACGCGGTATTTT. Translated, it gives CASSRGTGGSTDTRYF.